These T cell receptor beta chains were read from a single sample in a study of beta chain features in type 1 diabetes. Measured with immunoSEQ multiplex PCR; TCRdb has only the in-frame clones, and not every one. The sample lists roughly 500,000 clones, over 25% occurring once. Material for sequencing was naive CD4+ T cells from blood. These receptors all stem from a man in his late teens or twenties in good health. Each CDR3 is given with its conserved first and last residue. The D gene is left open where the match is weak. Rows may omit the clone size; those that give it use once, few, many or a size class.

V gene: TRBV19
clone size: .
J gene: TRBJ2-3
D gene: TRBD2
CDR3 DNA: TGTGCCAGTAGTAACCAGCGGGAGGCCCGGGATACGCAGTATTTT
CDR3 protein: CASSNQREARDTQYF

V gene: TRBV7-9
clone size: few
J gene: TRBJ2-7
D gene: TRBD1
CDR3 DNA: TGTGCCAGCAGCCCCCGGGACAGAGAAGCCTACGAGCAGTACTTC
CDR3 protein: CASSPRDREAYEQYF

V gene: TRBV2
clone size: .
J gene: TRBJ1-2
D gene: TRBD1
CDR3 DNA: TGTGCCAGCAGGGGACAGAGTGGCGGCTACACCTTC
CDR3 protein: CASRGQSGGYTF

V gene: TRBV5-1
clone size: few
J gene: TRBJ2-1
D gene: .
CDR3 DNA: TGCGCCAGCAGCTTGGTCCTGGCGACTTACAATGAGCAGTTCTTC
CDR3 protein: CASSLVLATYNEQFF

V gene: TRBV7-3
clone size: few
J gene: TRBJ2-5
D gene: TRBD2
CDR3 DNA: TGTGCCAGCAGCCCGGGAGGGGGCCAAGAGACCCAGTACTTC
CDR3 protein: CASSPGGGQETQYF

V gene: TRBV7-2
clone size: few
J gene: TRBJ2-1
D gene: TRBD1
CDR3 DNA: TGTGCCAGCAGCCACAGGGGAAGGGTAAGCAATGAGCAGTTCTTC
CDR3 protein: CASSHRGRVSNEQFF

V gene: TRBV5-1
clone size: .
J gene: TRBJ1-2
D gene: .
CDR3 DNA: TGCGCCAGCAGCTTGGATCCCCATGAACATGGCTACACCTTC
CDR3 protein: CASSLDPHEHGYTF

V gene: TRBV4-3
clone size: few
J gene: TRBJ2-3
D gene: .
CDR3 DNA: TGCGCCAGCAGCCAAGATAGGAGGGGCACAGATACGCAGTATTTT
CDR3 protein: CASSQDRRGTDTQYF

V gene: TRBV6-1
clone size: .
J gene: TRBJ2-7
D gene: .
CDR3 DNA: TGTGCCAGCAGTAGGTGGTCGAGGAACTACGAGCAGTACTTC
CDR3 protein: CASSRWSRNYEQYF

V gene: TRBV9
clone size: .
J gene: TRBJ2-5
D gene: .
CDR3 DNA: TGTGCCAGCAGCGCCCAACTAGGGGAGACCCAGTACTTC
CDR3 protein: CASSAQLGETQYF

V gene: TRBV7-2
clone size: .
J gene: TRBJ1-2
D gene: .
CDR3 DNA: TGTGCCAGCAGCCACGGGCAGGGGACCGGTGGCTACACCTTC
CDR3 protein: CASSHGQGTGGYTF

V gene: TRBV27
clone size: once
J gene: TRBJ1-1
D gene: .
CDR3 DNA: TGTGCCAGCAGTTCCTGGAGCAGGGACACTGAAGCTTTCTTT
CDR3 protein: CASSSWSRDTEAFF

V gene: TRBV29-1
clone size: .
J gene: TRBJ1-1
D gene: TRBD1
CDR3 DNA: TGCAGCGTTGGACAGGGGGCATTCACTGAAGCTTTCTTT
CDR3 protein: CSVGQGAFTEAFF

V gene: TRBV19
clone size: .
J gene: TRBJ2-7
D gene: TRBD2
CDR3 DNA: TGTGCCAGTAGAAAGAAGGCAGGATTAGCGGGCGAGCAGTACTTC
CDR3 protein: CASRKKAGLAGEQYF

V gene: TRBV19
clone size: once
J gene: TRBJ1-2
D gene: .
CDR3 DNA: TGTGCCAGTAGTTCGACAACTCAGAGCTATGGCTACACCTTC
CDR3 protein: CASSSTTQSYGYTF

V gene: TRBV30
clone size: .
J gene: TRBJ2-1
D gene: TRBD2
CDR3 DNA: TGTGCCTGGAGGCTTAGCGGGAGTCCCCATGAGCAGTTCTTC
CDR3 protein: CAWRLSGSPHEQFF

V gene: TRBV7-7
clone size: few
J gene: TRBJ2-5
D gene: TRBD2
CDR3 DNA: TGTGCTAGCAGCTCTAGCGGGCACCAAGAGACCCAGTACTTC
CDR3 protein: CASSSSGHQETQYF

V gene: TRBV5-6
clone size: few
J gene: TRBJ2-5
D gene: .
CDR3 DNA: TGTGCCAGCAGCTTGTTCGCGGGATCAGAGACCCAGTACTTC
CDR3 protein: CASSLFAGSETQYF

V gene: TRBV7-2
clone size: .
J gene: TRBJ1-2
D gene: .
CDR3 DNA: TGTGCCAGCAGCTTATTAGGGCAGCGATATGGCTACACCTTC
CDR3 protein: CASSLLGQRYGYTF

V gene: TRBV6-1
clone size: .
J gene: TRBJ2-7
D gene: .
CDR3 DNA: TGTGCCAGCAGTCCTACACGCGGGACCTACGAGCAGTACTTC
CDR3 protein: CASSPTRGTYEQYF

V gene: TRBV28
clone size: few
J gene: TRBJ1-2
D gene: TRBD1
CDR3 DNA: TGTGCCAGCAGTTTTCGGGACAGGGATGACTATGGCTACACCTTC
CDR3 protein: CASSFRDRDDYGYTF

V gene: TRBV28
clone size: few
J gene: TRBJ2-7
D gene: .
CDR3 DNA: TGTGCTACGCGGCAGGGGAGTTCCTACGAGCAGTACTTC
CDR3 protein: CATRQGSSYEQYF

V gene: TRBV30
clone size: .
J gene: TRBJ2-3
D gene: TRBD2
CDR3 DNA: TGTGCCTGGAGTCCTACTAGCGGACGCACAGATACGCAGTATTTT
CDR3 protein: CAWSPTSGRTDTQYF

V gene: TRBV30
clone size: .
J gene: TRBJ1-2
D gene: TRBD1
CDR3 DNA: TGTGCCTGGAGCCTGACAGGACAGGGGAACTATGGCTACACCTTC
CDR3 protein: CAWSLTGQGNYGYTF

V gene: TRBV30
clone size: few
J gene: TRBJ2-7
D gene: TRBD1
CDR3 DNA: TGTGCCTGGAGTTTTACATCCTCGGGACAGAGCTTC
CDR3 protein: CAWSFTSSGQSF

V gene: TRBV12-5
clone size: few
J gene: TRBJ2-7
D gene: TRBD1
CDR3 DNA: TGTGCTAGTGGCCTAGGGGACAGGGACAACGAGCAGTACTTC
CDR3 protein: CASGLGDRDNEQYF

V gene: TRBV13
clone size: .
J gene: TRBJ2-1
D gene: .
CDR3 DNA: TGTGCCAGCAGCTTTCCAGGGGTCTACTCCTACAATGAGCAGTTCTTC
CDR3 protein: CASSFPGVYSYNEQFF

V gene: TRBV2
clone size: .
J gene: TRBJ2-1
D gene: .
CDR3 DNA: TGTGCCAGCACTTACTACAATGAGCAGTTCTTC
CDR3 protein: CASTYYNEQFF

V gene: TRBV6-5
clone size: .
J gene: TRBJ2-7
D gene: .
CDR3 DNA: TGTGCCAGCAGTTACTCGGAGGGACAAGCCTACGAGCAGTACTTC
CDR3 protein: CASSYSEGQAYEQYF

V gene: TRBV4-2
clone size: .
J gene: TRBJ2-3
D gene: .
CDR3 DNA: TGTGCCAGCAGCCAAGAAAGGGGGGCGGGAGTCAGCACAGATACGCAGTATTTT
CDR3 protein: CASSQERGAGVSTDTQYF

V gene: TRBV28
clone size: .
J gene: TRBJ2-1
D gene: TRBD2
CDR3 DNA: TGTGCCAGCAGGCCCACCGGGACTAGCGATGAGCAGTTCTTC
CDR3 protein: CASRPTGTSDEQFF